The clone carrying this TCR beta chain was seen only a few times. Its antigen is as yet unknown. Only in-frame clones appear in the TCRdb table, and some are missing; sequencing was by immunoSEQ multiplex PCR. The table includes over 2,000 clones, roughly four fifths detected once. The data derive from a study of T cell therapy after organ transplantation. The wider study: Responders numbered eight and nonresponders two among some ten patients.

Overall study findings and caveats: Few nonresponder expansions may reflect low coverage from poor CD8+ yield.

Germline assignment: CDR1 MRHNA and CDR2 SNTAGT. The CDR3 is made up of 14 amino acids. V was trimmed by 6 bases and J by 1 base, leaving 11 bases between them. The sample here was CD8+ T cells from blood, taken before autologous CMV-specific T cell therapy. The chain has TRBV6-4 and TRBJ2-3, with D possibly being TRBD2 (6 bases). This clonotype was obtained from a human patient who had received a solid organ transplant and had CMV disease. The chain's CDR3 is CASSTSHGTDTQYF. DNA for the CDR3: TGTGCCAGCAGCACTAGCCACGGCACAGATACGCAGTATTTT.